A selection of T cell receptor beta chains follows, all from one sample in a study of blood T cell repertoires in COVID-19. Sequenced by immunoSEQ multiplex PCR; TCRdb stores in-frame clones only, minus some. The data contain 180,000 or so clones, around 86% of them seen just once; the ten biggest clones take up around 8.6%. Input material: PBMCs or T cells enriched from blood (not recorded which). These receptors were obtained from a woman in her thirties who had recovered from COVID-19. Each CDR3 is given with its conserved first and last residue. The D gene is left open where the match is weak.

>TRBJ2-5|TRBV29-1|TRBD2
CSVEMSSGRAGETQYF
>TRBJ2-1|TRBV7-2|NA
CASSLRWFPSYNEQFF
>TRBJ2-2|TRBV5-1|TRBD2
CASSSTSGVNTGELFF
>TRBJ1-4|TRBV28|NA
CASSIQRPTNEKLFF
>TRBJ1-2|TRBV28|TRBD1
CASSLDRGVNYGYTF
>TRBJ2-7|TRBV4-1|NA
CASSQDPSAYEQYF
>TRBJ1-2|TRBV2|NA
CASIPRQARSGYTF
>TRBJ1-4|TRBV28|TRBD1
CASSPANRGHDEKLFF
>TRBJ2-5|TRBV27|NA
CASSPARGQETQYF
>TRBJ1-5|TRBV2|NA
CASSVMEGAGQPQHF
>TRBJ2-2|TRBV6-5|NA
CASRPGFTGELFF
>TRBJ2-3|TRBV18|NA
CASSPLGEIAGRGKTDTQYF
>TRBJ2-7|TRBV6-1|NA
CASSEDRDSYEQYF
>TRBJ1-2|TRBV27|NA
CASKRSWTANYGYTF
>TRBJ2-7|TRBV5-1|NA
CASSSGQVYEQYF
>TRBJ1-2|TRBV2|TRBD1
CARGQGINSGYTF
>TRBJ2-3|TRBV25-1|NA
CASSVSGISTDTQYF
>TRBJ2-3|TRBV6-5|TRBD1
CASSEGQGLGDTQYF
>TRBJ1-1|TRBV19|TRBD1
CATTPGQGTEVTEAFF
>TRBJ1-2|TRBV7-2|NA
CASSLVAGSGYTF
>TRBJ2-1|TRBV4-1|TRBD2
CASSPAAAGAKGNEQFF
>TRBJ2-3|TRBV3-1/TRBV3-2|NA
CASSRFVLAQGTDTQYF
>TRBJ1-5|TRBV15|TRBD1
CATSRNRGNNQPQHF
>TRBJ2-3|TRBV27|TRBD2
CASSLRTSGRTDTQYF
>TRBJ1-3|TRBV7-8|NA
CASSLALPDTSGNTIYF
>TRBJ1-2|TRBV14|NA
CASSQDLELNYGYTF
>TRBJ2-1|TRBV28|TRBD2
CASSASSGSSYNEQFF
>TRBJ2-3|TRBV5-4|TRBD2
CASSSNQAGGPDTQYF
>TRBJ2-1|TRBV27|TRBD2
CASRAGLAGFNEQFF
>TRBJ2-3|TRBV11-3|NA
CASSASGNTQYF
>TRBJ2-1|TRBV7-9|TRBD1
CASSPRDRFNNEQFF
>TRBJ1-5|TRBV9|NA
CASSAAPGQPQHF
>TRBJ1-1|TRBV19|NA
CASSIGWAPSEAFF
>TRBJ2-7|TRBV28|TRBD2
CASTYGRGETYEQYF
>TRBJ1-2|TRBV28|TRBD1
CASSPPGQGYGYTF
>TRBJ2-7|TRBV28|TRBD1
CASRGPGQGSYEQYF
>TRBJ2-7|TRBV14|TRBD1
CASSQVSRTGSFYEQYF
>TRBJ1-2|TRBV19|NA
CASSIDPNRDGYTF
>TRBJ1-3|TRBV11-2|NA
CASSLRGKSGNTIYF
>TRBJ2-1|TRBV5-1|TRBD1
CASSGTGPYNEQFF
>TRBJ2-7|TRBV11-2|TRBD2
CASSFAGGPGYEQYF
>TRBJ2-7|TRBV29-1|TRBD2
CSVVGRGGRPYEQYF
>TRBJ1-2|TRBV5-5|NA
CASSFFDRGYGYTF